This TCR beta chain derives from a study of cytomegalovirus exposure and HLA in healthy donors. Findings and limits, study-wide: Donors were assumed by presence/absence analyses to have roughly uniform sequencing depth. TCR association rates varied by HLA locus in a later analysis, with DRB1 highest and HLA-C lowest. Some V segments, TRBV6-2 and TRBV6-3 among them, were indistinguishable and were therefore excluded.

About this clone: Its target is not known.

The PCR contained 60 Vbeta and 13 Jbeta primers. The repertoire was sequenced with immunoSEQ multiplex PCR; TCRdb's copy has only in-frame clones and lacks some. The data show roughly 80,000 clones, with under 80% seen just once and approximately 5% held by the top ten. This CDR3 is built from 12 residues. The V gene lost 1 base and the J gene lost 7 bases, with 7 bases spanning the gap. The germline V gene encodes CDR1 SGHAT and CDR2 FQNNGV. This receptor was taken from a man in his 60s in good health and CMV-seropositive. Sequencing was carried out using PBMCs. The V and J genes are TRBV11-2 and TRBJ1-1, with D possibly matching TRBD1 (6 bases). The CDR3 region is CASSLAGDEAFF. CDR3 sequence (DNA): TGTGCCAGCAGCTTAGCAGGGGATGAAGCTTTCTTT. The complete variable domain, with remaining parts taken from reference TRBV11-2 and TRBJ1-1, reads EAGVAQSPRYKIIEKRQSVAFWCNPISGHATLYWYQQILGQGPKLLIQFQNNGVVDDSQLPKDRFSAERLKGVDSTLKIQPAKLEDSAVYLCASSLAGDEAFFGQGTRLTVV.